This entry lists 30 T cell receptor beta chains sequenced from one sample in a study of blood T cell repertoires in COVID-19. Assay: immunoSEQ multiplex PCR; the TCRdb copy retains only in-frame clones and omits some. The sample lists 150,000 or so clones; around 88% were seen once. Sequencing input: peripheral blood. These receptors all come from a human donor in a cohort sampled during active COVID-19.

The genes are TRBV4-1 and TRBJ2-3; D is possibly TRBD1 (6 bases). In germline, CDR1 is MGHRA, CDR2 YSYEKL. The CDR3 consists of 15 residues. Trimming left V 4 bases short and J 1 base short, with 12 bases between. The CDR3 bases are TGCGCCAGCAGCCTAAGGACAGAAGGCACAGATACGCAGTATTTT. This gives the protein CASSLRTEGTDTQYF.

The chain is built from TRBV13 and TRBJ2-7; TRBD1 aligns across 9 bases. J was trimmed by 6 bases and V by 6 bases; bases with no gene match: 6. CDR1 is PRHDT, CDR2 FYEKMQ, per germline (reference sequence). The length of the CDR3 is 13 residues. The CDR3 DNA reads TGTGCCAGCAGTTCCGGACAGGGGAGCGAGCAGTACTTC. This gives the protein CASSSGQGSEQYF.

The chain uses TRBV6-5 and TRBJ1-2, with 8 bases fitting TRBD1. The germline V gene has CDR1 MNHEY and CDR2 SVGAGI. CDR3 length: 13 residues. V gave up 6 bases and J gave up 4 bases; unmatched junction bases: 4. The CDR3, as DNA: TGTGCCAGCAGCCCCGGGACAGGCTATGGCTACACCTTC. The encoded protein is CASSPGTGYGYTF.

The chain recombines TRBV12-3 or TRBV12-4 with TRBJ1-6, with 9 bases aligning to TRBD1. The CDR3 is 12 amino acids. Unmatched junction bases numbered 9, after V lost 5 bases and J lost 19 bases. The CDR3 nucleotides are TGTGCCAGCAGTCTCTGGGGACAGGGCGTGCACTTT. Its translation is CASSLWGQGVHF.

J is TRBJ1-1 and V is TRBV21-1. TRBV21-1 is an annotated pseudogene. The CDR3 consists of 14 residues. The CDR3 bases are TGTGCCAGCAGCTCTAAATGGGGGGGGCCTGAAGCTTTCTTT. It is translated as CASSSKWGGPEAFF.

V is TRBV5-1 and J is TRBJ1-1; no clear D gene. Trimming removed 2 bases from V and 6 bases from J, with 14 bases in between. CDR1 and CDR2 from the germline V gene are SGHRS and YFSETQ. There are 14 residues in the CDR3. CDR3 in amino acids: CASSLTWSRAEAFF. DNA for the CDR3: TGCGCCAGCAGCTTAACATGGTCTAGAGCTGAAGCTTTCTTT.

This chain links TRBV5-6 with TRBJ2-5, with 8 positions matching TRBD1. The CDR3 loop spans 14 amino acids. Per germline, CDR1 SGHDT and CDR2 YYEEEE. V lost 2 bases to trimming and J lost 7 bases; unmatched junction nucleotides: 7. DNA for the CDR3: TGTGCCAGCAGCTTTGACAGGGGAGAGGGGACCCAGTACTTC. This translates into CASSFDRGEGTQYF.

The gene calls are TRBV7-2 and TRBJ1-3, with no clear D. V lost 0 bases and J 0 bases, leaving 9 bases between the germline ends. The CDR3 extends over 16 amino acids. In germline, CDR1 is SGHTA, CDR2 FQGNSA. DNA of the CDR3: TGTGCCAGCAGCTTAGCGCGAGCGTCCTCTGGAAACACCATATATTTT. It encodes CASSLARASSGNTIYF. Supplemented by reference TRBV7-2 and TRBJ1-3, the full variable domain reads GAGVSQSPSNKVTEKGKDVELRCDPISGHTALYWYRQSLGQGLEFLIYFQGNSAPDKSGLPSDRFSAERTGGSVSTLTIQRTQQEDSAVYLCASSLARASSGNTIYFGEGSWLTVV.

The chain carries TRBV11-2 and TRBJ1-2; no clear D gene. The CDR3 is 16 amino acids. Between the trimmed V and J ends, which lost 1 base and 4 bases, there was a span of 16 bases. The V gene's germline CDR1 is SGHAT and CDR2 FQNNGV. The CDR3 DNA sequence: TGTGCCAGCAGCTTAGTGCGGGGTAGAGCCTCCTATGGCTACACCTTC. It translates to CASSLVRGRASYGYTF.

Only a few counts were recorded for this clone. The chain carries TRBV6-5 and TRBJ1-6; D not certain. V shed 7 bases and J shed 5 bases, with 12 bases lying between them. This CDR3 spans 14 amino acids. Germline CDR1 and CDR2: MNHEY and SVGAGI. The CDR3 DNA reads as TGTGCCAGCACCTACCGAGTCGATAATTCACCCCTCCACTTT. This translates into CASTYRVDNSPLHF.

The chain combines TRBV10-3 with TRBJ2-7, with 7 bases that match TRBD2. V trimming: 3 bases; J trimming: 2 bases; junction bases outside the gene matches: 1. CDR1 and CDR2 from the germline V gene are ENHRY and SYGVKD. The CDR3 extends over 13 amino acids. CDR3 residues: CAISERGAYEQYF. In nucleotides, the CDR3 is TGTGCCATCAGTGAACGGGGGGCCTACGAGCAGTACTTC.

The chain has TRBV6-6 and TRBJ2-3; TRBD2 agrees at 11 bases. The CDR3 has 15 residues. Looked up from germline, CDR1 is MNHNY and CDR2 is SVGAGI (reference sequence). Trimming took 5 bases from V and 3 from J; bases not matched to a gene: 4. Written as DNA, the CDR3 is TGTGCCAGCAGTGACACTAGCGGGGGTACAGATACGCAGTATTTT. This encodes CASSDTSGGTDTQYF.

The CDR3 region has the DNA TGCGCCAGCAGCTTGGTACGCGGGGGTCGAACTGAAGCTTTCTTT. Its translation is CASSLVRGGRTEAFF. The chain uses TRBV5-1 and TRBJ1-1; tentative D call: TRBD1 (5 bases). This CDR3 comprises 15 residues. V was clipped by 0 bases and J by 5 bases, with 14 bases between them. Germline CDR1 SGHRS, CDR2 YFSETQ.

V gene TRBV9 combines with J gene TRBJ2-7, with 9 bases identical to TRBD2. CDR1 is SGDLS and CDR2 is YYNGEE in the germline V gene. V was clipped by 3 bases and J by 1 base; unmatched bases: 17. This CDR3 has 19 residues. In nucleotides, the CDR3 is TGTGCCAGCAGCGCCGGACGCGGGCTAGCGGGGTTAAGGTCCTACGAGCAGTACTTC. It is translated as CASSAGRGLAGLRSYEQYF. The whole variable domain, remainder taken from reference TRBV9 and TRBJ2-7, is DSGVTQTPKHLITATGQRVTLRCSPRSGDLSVYWYQQSLDQGLQFLIQYYNGEERAKGNILERFSAQQFPDLHSELNLSSLELGDSALYFCASSAGRGLAGLRSYEQYFGPGTRLTVT.

This clone came up once. The genes are TRBV30 and TRBJ2-7; D may be TRBD1 (6 bases). Germline-derived CDR1 and CDR2 are GTSNPN and SVGIG (reference sequence). The length of the CDR3 is 14 residues. The germline V and J ends were trimmed by 5 bases and 6 bases, with 20 bases remaining between them. CDR3 bases: TGTGCCTGGTCTACAGGGAGCTCGGGGAGCGAGCAGTACTTC. As protein: CAWSTGSSGSEQYF.

The gene calls are TRBV30 and TRBJ2-5; TRBD2 matches at 9 bases. Germline V gene lookup returns CDR1 GTSNPN and CDR2 SVGIG (reference sequence). The V segment lost 1 base and the J segment 2 bases; nucleotides outside the gene matches: 5. CDR3 size: 15 residues. CDR3 residues: CAWSGSSGAQETQYF. The CDR3 bases are TGTGCCTGGAGTGGCTCTAGCGGGGCTCAAGAGACCCAGTACTTC.

The chain employs TRBV7-9 and TRBJ1-2, with 8 positions matching TRBD1. The CDR3 has 12 amino acids. The V gene end was trimmed by 5 bases and the J gene end by 8 bases; junction bases not matched to a gene: 4. Per germline, CDR1 SEHNR and CDR2 FQNEAQ (reference sequence). The CDR3 here is CASSPGGRGYTF. The DNA of the CDR3 is TGTGCCAGCAGCCCAGGGGGCAGAGGCTACACCTTC.

This clone was seen more than once but under ten times. The chain links TRBV7-2 to TRBJ2-5; TRBD2 agrees at 7 bases. Germline CDR1 SGHTA, CDR2 FQGNSA. The junction had 4 bases not matched to a gene; V was cut back by 2 bases and J by 1 base. The CDR3 is made up of 15 amino acids. The CDR3 bases are TGTGCCAGCAGCTTATGGGGGAGGGCCCAAGAGACCCAGTACTTC. Its protein is CASSLWGRAQETQYF.

The rearrangement links TRBV13 to TRBJ2-2, with 11 bases matching TRBD1. The germline CDR1 and CDR2 sequences are PRHDT and FYEKMQ (reference sequence). V dropped 4 bases and J dropped 6; count of bases not matched to a gene: 4. This CDR3 is 15 amino acids long. CDR3 loop: CASSWGDRGAGELFF. In nucleotides, the CDR3 is TGTGCCAGCAGCTGGGGGGACAGGGGGGCCGGGGAGCTGTTTTTT.

This clone was seen more than once but under ten times. The chain uses TRBV21-1 and TRBJ2-2; no DNA check was done on the table's D call, TRBD1. TRBV21-1 is reported as a pseudogene. The CDR3 is made up of 17 amino acids. The CDR3 bases are TGTGCCAGCAGCAAAGGTCTGGGACAGGCTAGGACCGGGGAGCTGTTTTTT. Translation gives CASSKGLGQARTGELFF.

There are a few counts of this clone. The V gene is TRBV5-4, the J gene TRBJ2-7; D remains unclear. Per the germline V gene, CDR1 is SGHNT and CDR2 is YYREEE (reference sequence). Trimming cost V 3 bases and J 3 bases, with 16 bases left between them. The CDR3 has 15 residues. The CDR3 DNA reads as TGTGCCAGCAGCTCCCTCGACTCCCAAAGCTACGAGCAGTACTTC. Translation gives CASSSLDSQSYEQYF.

V is TRBV29-1 and J is TRBJ2-2; a weak D match, TRBD2 (6 bases). The ends were cut back, 6 bases at V and 3 bases at J, with 14 bases in the middle. CDR1 is SQVTM, CDR2 ANQGSEA, per germline. This CDR3 is built from 14 residues. The CDR3 DNA follows: TGCAGCGTGGTTAGGGAGGTCCACACCGGGGAGCTGTTTTTT. It yields the protein CSVVREVHTGELFF.

The chain uses TRBV27 and TRBJ2-3, with 7 bases fitting TRBD1. Per germline, CDR1 MNHEY and CDR2 SMNVEV (reference sequence). The CDR3 spans 15 residues. Germline trimming cut 10 bases from V and 4 bases from J; bases unmatched to any gene: 14. The CDR3 loop reads CATSGQTSPADTQYF. The CDR3 DNA reads as TGTGCCACCTCGGGACAGACCAGTCCGGCAGATACGCAGTATTTT.

The rearrangement links TRBV14 to TRBJ2-7; unclear D gene. Germline-derived CDR1 and CDR2 are SGHDN and FVKESK. The germline V and J ends were trimmed by 2 bases and 6 bases, with 11 bases remaining between them. This CDR3 has 13 amino acids. CDR3 in amino acids: CASSQTITPEQYF. The CDR3 DNA reads as TGTGCCAGCAGCCAAACAATAACGCCCGAGCAGTACTTC.

This clone was picked up one time. The chain joins TRBV4-2 to TRBJ1-2; D may be TRBD1 (6 bases). Trimming pared 0 bases from V and 3 bases from J, leaving 11 bases between. In germline, CDR1 is LGHNA, CDR2 YNFKEQ. CDR3 size: 15 residues. CDR3 sequence reads: CASSQDRGAYYGYTF. The CDR3 bases are TGTGCCAGCAGCCAAGATCGGGGGGCGTACTATGGCTACACCTTC.

The chain couples TRBV5-1 to TRBJ2-5; TRBD2 agrees at 7 bases. Germline V gene data show CDR1 as SGHRS and CDR2 as YFSETQ. The CDR3 totals 17 residues. Trimming cost V 7 bases and J 5 bases; bases outside gene matches: 20. Here the CDR3 reads CASGAGGGVTGGETQYF. Here the CDR3 DNA reads TGCGCCAGCGGAGCTGGCGGGGGAGTCACAGGAGGGGAGACCCAGTACTTC.

The chain combines TRBV19 with TRBJ2-5; no clear D. Looked up from germline, CDR1 is LNHDA and CDR2 is SQIVND (reference sequence). This CDR3 region has 13 residues. V was cut by 0 bases and J by 3 bases, with 5 bases left in between. For the CDR3, the DNA is TGTGCCAGTAGTATAGATCCCGAAGAGACCCAGTACTTC. Its protein is CASSIDPEETQYF.

The chain employs TRBV19 and TRBJ1-2; the D is unclear. This CDR3 is built from 15 residues. Trimming took off 1 base at V and 4 bases at J, with 13 bases between the two ends. Germline assignment: CDR1 LNHDA and CDR2 SQIVND (reference sequence). CDR3 sequence: CASSIARTQVYGYTF. The CDR3 DNA sequence: TGTGCCAGTAGTATAGCACGGACTCAAGTCTATGGCTACACCTTC.

There are many counts of this clone. The rearrangement uses TRBV7-2 and TRBJ1-2; D is uncertain. Germline CDR1 SGHTA, CDR2 FQGNSA. Trimming pared 1 base from V and 7 bases from J, leaving 7 bases between. The CDR3 spans 12 residues. The CDR3 DNA sequence: TGTGCCAGCAGCTTAGATCTAGCTGGCTACACCTTC. It yields the protein CASSLDLAGYTF. Looking up the rest from reference TRBV7-2 and TRBJ1-2 gives the full variable domain: GAGVSQSPSNKVTEKGKDVELRCDPISGHTALYWYRQSLGQGLEFLIYFQGNSAPDKSGLPSDRFSAERTGGSVSTLTIQRTQQEDSAVYLCASSLDLAGYTFGSGTRLTVV.

The chain combines TRBV29-1 with TRBJ2-7, with D maybe TRBD1 (6 bases). Germline CDR1 reads SQVTM; CDR2 reads ANQGSEA. The CDR3 runs to 10 residues. Trimming took 4 bases from V and 7 from J, leaving 8 bases between them. The CDR3 loop is CSVGGPEQYF. The CDR3 coding sequence is TGCAGCGTTGGGGGGCCAGAGCAGTACTTC.